The rows below give T cell receptor beta chains drawn from one sample of a study of Ad26.COV2.S vaccination and SARS-CoV-2 variants. The method was immunoSEQ multiplex PCR; TCRdb's version includes in-frame clones alone and lacks a portion of them. The table has around 500,000 clones, roughly nine tenths seen once. This sample comprised peripheral blood, obtained in a trial of Ad26.COV2.S vaccine versus placebo. The source of these receptors is a person between 18 and 59 years old who received the Ad26.COV2.S COVID-19 vaccine or a placebo. The CDR3 runs from the conserved cysteine through the conserved F or W. Each record gives: J gene, CDR3 length, V gene, CDR3 protein.

J gene: TRBJ2-7
CDR3 length: 13
V gene: TRBV6-1
CDR3 protein: CASSEFPGGEQYF

J gene: TRBJ1-2
CDR3 length: 14
V gene: TRBV28
CDR3 protein: CASRTTGGNYGYTF

J gene: TRBJ1-3
CDR3 length: 14
V gene: TRBV6-5
CDR3 protein: CASSYGPGGNTIYF

J gene: TRBJ1-5
CDR3 length: 12
V gene: TRBV2
CDR3 protein: CASSSVRQPQHF

J gene: TRBJ2-7
CDR3 length: 15
V gene: TRBV7-9
CDR3 protein: CASSSNGQATYEQYF

J gene: TRBJ2-1
CDR3 length: 14
V gene: TRBV10-3
CDR3 protein: CAISESSWVNEQFF

J gene: TRBJ2-5
CDR3 length: 12
V gene: TRBV6-5
CDR3 protein: CATTGHQETQYF

J gene: TRBJ2-5
CDR3 length: 15
V gene: TRBV11-2
CDR3 protein: CASSPGRTSQETQYF

J gene: TRBJ2-7
CDR3 length: 14
V gene: TRBV28
CDR3 protein: CASSPLAAFYEQYF

J gene: TRBJ1-1
CDR3 length: 15
V gene: TRBV7-2
CDR3 protein: CASSPRTGQGTEAFF

J gene: TRBJ1-2
CDR3 length: 13
V gene: TRBV6-5
CDR3 protein: CASSYSGAYGYTF

J gene: TRBJ2-7
CDR3 length: 13
V gene: TRBV28
CDR3 protein: CASSFGGLNEQYF

J gene: TRBJ1-5
CDR3 length: 15
V gene: TRBV19
CDR3 protein: CASSIGQVSNQPQHF

J gene: TRBJ1-1
CDR3 length: 13
V gene: TRBV10-3
CDR3 protein: CAISESLEIEAFF

J gene: TRBJ2-1
CDR3 length: 20
V gene: TRBV10-2
CDR3 protein: CASSESRLAGESRSYNEQFF